This T cell receptor (beta chain) was sequenced in a study of T cells in Graves' hyperthyroidism and ophthalmopathy (dated by TCRdb to the late 2010s). Background for the entire study: Peripheral blood samples were taken at the time of initial diagnosis, prior to any treatment. TCR V-J signatures able to tell the groups apart were searched for in a discovery cohort of 90 to 100 patients, of whom roughly 42 had Graves' ophthalmopathy and about 60 had stable Graves' hyperthyroidism. The 90 to 100 discovery patients were randomly split 7:3 into training and test sets. Thyroid tissue and blood T-cell repertoires from over 5 Graves' hyperthyroidism patients were also compared in the study. Once sampling was done, hyperthyroidism patients were given methimazole at a starting dose of 30 mg daily, whereas ophthalmopathy patients were given high-dose intravenous methylprednisolone. According to the paper, TCR Vbeta CDR3 sequencing was carried out on about 140 peripheral blood samples, which came from 40 to 45 ophthalmopathy, roughly 75 hyperthyroidism and around 17 progressor patients. Whether ophthalmopathy could be predicted prospectively was tested in an independent validation cohort made up of fewer than 20 hyperthyroidism patients plus 17 patients who later progressed to ophthalmopathy.

This clonotype was seen only a few times. It lacks a known antigen. A junction boundary mismatches the germline segment, possibly from a read error. The CDR3 holds 14 amino acids from the cysteine to the phenylalanine. Only the CDR3 region is kept as DNA, spanning 42 bases read in frame from base 1. What the research found in general, with its limitations: Most expanded thyroid clonotypes (frequency above 0.001) were also detected in blood, suggesting blood repertoires may reflect thyroid immune responses. No statistical method was used to set the sample size in advance, and investigators knew the group allocation. In validation, the model predicted progression to ophthalmopathy a median of about 6.5 months before onset, with approximately 70% sensitivity and more than 72% specificity. A model built on a 13 V-J signature distinguished ophthalmopathy from stable hyperthyroidism, reaching 85% to 90% sensitivity and 81.08% specificity in cross-validation and 80%/75% in testing.

The TCR beta CDR3 regions were amplified from RNA transcripts. For the first round of RT-PCR on the TCR CDR3, the HTBI primer set was used together with the Qiagen OneStep RT-PCR kit. The libraries were constructed in a second round of multiplex PCR and then size-selected and purified. Paired-end sequencing of the libraries was performed with 100 bp reads on an Illumina HiSeq2000. The published analysis was carried out like this. SOAPnuke was used to process the raw data, removing reads that contained adapters or uncalled bases, had a mean Phred below 15, or lacked an exact match to the constant primer or identifier. High-quality paired reads were merged using COPE v1.2.5, and each unique nucleotide sequence was defined as a clonotype. Clonotypes were aligned to IMGT TRBV, TRBD and TRBJ reference segments using MiTCR v1.1. The analysis was restricted to V-J combinations with a frequency above 0.0001, which together covered around 99% of the repertoires. The TCS score was defined as the ratio of F50 (clonal expansion) to E x V (chaos), calculated using BLOSUM62-based TCRdist between CDR3 peptides within each V-J. Welch's t-statistics and random forest reduced several hundred V-J features to about 13, which were used in a naive Bayes classifier (R e1071). TCRdb handled the public reads itself, with Q25 trimming in fastp and clone calling in MiXCR, and kept productive beta chains. For every CDR3 protein sequence, its rows merge into one entry that carries the most common genes and DNA. The V and J calls were determined by TCRdb, not by the authors. Present in this sample are more than 550,000 distinct CDR3 sequences, about 17% of which were seen just once. The ten largest make up approximately 15% of the sample.

Hyperthyroidism patients were newly diagnosed, had a disease duration of under 2 months, and were aged 18 to 65 years. Any patient with an uncontrolled infection, another autoimmune disease, pregnancy or lactation was excluded. Diagnoses were established on the basis of clinical symptoms, serum thyroxine and TRAb, thyroid ultrasound, and orbital computed tomography. For progressor patients, blood was drawn at the first diagnosis of hyperthyroidism, before any ophthalmopathy symptoms had appeared. PBMCs were separated from roughly 10 ml of fresh peripheral blood using Ficoll-Paque density gradient centrifugation. Progressor patients were initially diagnosed with Graves' hyperthyroidism and developed ophthalmopathy during follow-up. Trizol reagent was used to extract total RNA, and RNA quality was then checked on an Agilent 2100 Bioanalyzer.

The rearrangement joined TRBV12-3 or TRBV12-4 to TRBJ1-1, with TRBD1 perhaps the D gene, on 6 matching bases. This receptor was identified in a woman aged 45-65 years with Graves' hyperthyroidism that later progressed to Graves' ophthalmopathy. Sequenced material: blood. The CDR3 loop reads CTSSLTGLSTGAFF. The bases are TGTACCAGCAGTCTAACAGGGCTCTCCACTGGAGCTTTCTTT.